This T cell receptor beta chain stems from a study of cytomegalovirus exposure and HLA in healthy donors. The CDR3 is made up of 13 amino acids. Trimming pared 5 bases from V and 0 bases from J, leaving 8 bases between. Germline-derived CDR1 and CDR2 are SGHRS and YFSETQ. It was with 60 Vbeta and 13 Jbeta primers that the PCR ran. Data came from immunoSEQ multiplex PCR; TCRdb stores just in-frame clones and leaves some out. The sample has about 160,000 clones, 80% to 90% seen once; the top ten hold around 11%. Sequencing was performed on PBMCs. The origin of this receptor is a man aged 45-60 years in good health and CMV-seropositive. The chain has TRBV5-1 and TRBJ1-1; D not certain. CDR3 sequence: CASRAGLNTEAFF. The CDR3 DNA sequence: TGCGCCAGCAGGGCGGGGTTGAACACTGAAGCTTTCTTT.